Listed below are T cell receptor beta chains from one sample, sequenced in a study of cytomegalovirus exposure and HLA in healthy donors. Sequencing was performed with immunoSEQ multiplex PCR; in TCRdb, only in-frame clones are kept and a portion is missing. The repertoire table contains roughly 190,000 clones. Sequencing used PBMCs. The receptors were gathered from a woman aged 18-29 years in good health and CMV-seropositive. CDR3s include the opening cysteine and the closing phenylalanine or tryptophan. The D gene is left open where the match is weak.

v_gene: TRBV19; d_gene: TRBD1; j_gene: TRBJ2-7; len: 14; CDR3nt: TGTGCCAGGAGGGGACAGGGTTACTCCTACGAGCAGTACTTC; CDR3aa: CARRGQGYSYEQYF
v_gene: TRBV7-2; d_gene: TRBD1; j_gene: TRBJ1-1; len: 16; CDR3nt: TGTGCCAGCAGCTTAGACGGGACAGGGGGGGTCACTGAAGCTTTCTTT; CDR3aa: CASSLDGTGGVTEAFF
v_gene: TRBV4-1; d_gene: TRBD1; j_gene: TRBJ1-1; len: 14; CDR3nt: TGCGCCAGCAGCCATTGGGACAGGGGCACTGAAGCTTTCTTT; CDR3aa: CASSHWDRGTEAFF
v_gene: TRBV27; d_gene: NA; j_gene: TRBJ2-1; len: 14; CDR3nt: TGTGCCAGCAGTTTTAAAGCGGCCGACAATGAGCAGTTCTTC; CDR3aa: CASSFKAADNEQFF
v_gene: TRBV7-9; d_gene: TRBD1; j_gene: TRBJ2-2; len: 19; CDR3nt: TGTGCCAGCAGGGAACGCTTCCGGCTCGACAGGGGAAGTATCGGGGAGCTGTTTTTT; CDR3aa: CASRERFRLDRGSIGELFF
v_gene: TRBV19; d_gene: TRBD1; j_gene: TRBJ1-6; len: 18; CDR3nt: TGTGCCAGTAGTATAGATGGCCACAGGGGGCGCGTGGAATCACCCCTCCACTTT; CDR3aa: CASSIDGHRGRVESPLHF
v_gene: TRBV5-1; d_gene: TRBD2; j_gene: TRBJ2-3; len: 14; CDR3nt: TGCGCCAGCAGCGAGGGAGGGAGCACAGATACGCAGTATTTT; CDR3aa: CASSEGGSTDTQYF
v_gene: TRBV5-1; d_gene: NA; j_gene: TRBJ1-2; len: 14; CDR3nt: TGCGCCAGCAGCCCCCAAACAGCAAACTATGGCTACACCTTC; CDR3aa: CASSPQTANYGYTF
v_gene: TRBV28; d_gene: TRBD1; j_gene: TRBJ2-7; len: 14; CDR3nt: TGTGCCAGCAGCCAAGACAGGGTCCCCTACGAGCAGTACTTC; CDR3aa: CASSQDRVPYEQYF
v_gene: TRBV9; d_gene: NA; j_gene: TRBJ2-3; len: 13; CDR3nt: TGTGCCAGCAGCGTAGTGGCCACAGATACGCAGTATTTT; CDR3aa: CASSVVATDTQYF
v_gene: TRBV29-1; d_gene: TRBD1; j_gene: TRBJ1-2; len: 15; CDR3nt: TGCAGCGTTGAAGAGATCTCGACAGGGAACTATGGCTACACCTTC; CDR3aa: CSVEEISTGNYGYTF
v_gene: TRBV7-8; d_gene: NA; j_gene: TRBJ1-1; len: 14; CDR3nt: TGTGCCAGCAGCTTAAGCAGGATGAACACTGAAGCTTTCTTT; CDR3aa: CASSLSRMNTEAFF
v_gene: TRBV5-6; d_gene: TRBD1; j_gene: TRBJ1-2; len: 15; CDR3nt: TGTGCCAGCAGCTGGGGGACAGTGCCTAACTATGGCTACACCTTC; CDR3aa: CASSWGTVPNYGYTF
v_gene: TRBV19; d_gene: NA; j_gene: TRBJ1-1; len: 12; CDR3nt: TGTGCCACCAAGGGTTCGGGGACTGAAGCTTTCTTT; CDR3aa: CATKGSGTEAFF
v_gene: TRBV5-6; d_gene: TRBD1; j_gene: TRBJ2-7; len: 16; CDR3nt: TGTGCCAGCAGCTTGGCCCTAGGGACAGGGTCCTACGAGCAGTACTTC; CDR3aa: CASSLALGTGSYEQYF
v_gene: TRBV6-5; d_gene: TRBD1; j_gene: TRBJ1-2; len: 12; CDR3nt: TGTGCCAGCAGCACAGGGGTAGGTGGCTACACCTTC; CDR3aa: CASSTGVGGYTF
v_gene: TRBV7-3; d_gene: TRBD1; j_gene: TRBJ1-1; len: 13; CDR3nt: TGTGCCAGCAGCTTAGACAGGGAGACTGAAGCTTTCTTT; CDR3aa: CASSLDRETEAFF
v_gene: TRBV19; d_gene: TRBD1; j_gene: TRBJ1-5; len: 18; CDR3nt: TGTGCCAGTAGTATAGGTTTCAGGGGGCGGTTAAGCAATCAGCCCCAGCATTTT; CDR3aa: CASSIGFRGRLSNQPQHF
v_gene: TRBV2; d_gene: TRBD1; j_gene: TRBJ1-2; len: 17; CDR3nt: TGTGCCAGCAGAAAGCCCGGGAGTACGGGACAGGGGGATGGCTACACCTTC; CDR3aa: CASRKPGSTGQGDGYTF
v_gene: TRBV5-1; d_gene: TRBD2; j_gene: TRBJ2-3; len: 16; CDR3nt: TGCGCCAGCAGCTTGTTGCGGGGGGGCCTTTCAGATACGCAGTATTTT; CDR3aa: CASSLLRGGLSDTQYF
v_gene: TRBV5-1; d_gene: NA; j_gene: TRBJ1-1; len: 16; CDR3nt: TGCGCCAGCAGCTTGTATCCTGGGCTAGCGAACACTGAAGCTTTCTTT; CDR3aa: CASSLYPGLANTEAFF
v_gene: TRBV6-5; d_gene: TRBD2; j_gene: TRBJ2-1; len: 15; CDR3nt: TGTGCCAGCAGTTTCAGCGGGGTTTCAGGGAATGAGCAGTTCTTC; CDR3aa: CASSFSGVSGNEQFF
v_gene: TRBV28; d_gene: NA; j_gene: TRBJ2-7; len: 15; CDR3nt: TGTGCCAGCATATCGTCAGGAACTGACTCCTACGAGCAGTACTTC; CDR3aa: CASISSGTDSYEQYF
v_gene: TRBV27; d_gene: TRBD2; j_gene: TRBJ2-2; len: 18; CDR3nt: TGTGCCAGCAGTCCAGGGACTAGCGGGCGCTCGAACACCGGGGAGCTGTTTTTT; CDR3aa: CASSPGTSGRSNTGELFF
v_gene: TRBV19; d_gene: NA; j_gene: TRBJ2-1; len: 14; CDR3nt: TGTGCCAGTAGTATGGAGGGGCGGGCTGGTGAGCAGTTCTTC; CDR3aa: CASSMEGRAGEQFF
v_gene: TRBV5-4; d_gene: NA; j_gene: TRBJ2-5; len: 14; CDR3nt: TGTGCCAGCAGCTTGTACGGGTACCAAGAGACCCAGTACTTC; CDR3aa: CASSLYGYQETQYF
v_gene: TRBV6-5; d_gene: NA; j_gene: TRBJ1-4; len: 15; CDR3nt: TGTGCCAGCAGTTACGCCACAGGGTATCAGGAAAAACTGTTTTTT; CDR3aa: CASSYATGYQEKLFF
v_gene: TRBV9; d_gene: NA; j_gene: TRBJ2-5; len: 13; CDR3nt: TGTGCCAGCAGCGTAGTCGGGTACGAGACCCAGTACTTC; CDR3aa: CASSVVGYETQYF
v_gene: TRBV27; d_gene: NA; j_gene: TRBJ2-5; len: 15; CDR3nt: TGTGCCAGCAGAAAGCGGGTTGGGCTCCAAGAGACCCAGTACTTC; CDR3aa: CASRKRVGLQETQYF
v_gene: TRBV7-2; d_gene: NA; j_gene: TRBJ2-3; len: 15; CDR3nt: TGTGCCAGCAGTACTGTGGGACTTACCACAGATACGCAGTATTTT; CDR3aa: CASSTVGLTTDTQYF
v_gene: TRBV7-9; d_gene: NA; j_gene: TRBJ1-3; len: 13; CDR3nt: TGTGCCAGCAGCCCCAGGGGCGAAAACACCATATATTTT; CDR3aa: CASSPRGENTIYF
v_gene: TRBV4-1; d_gene: NA; j_gene: TRBJ1-2; len: 15; CDR3nt: TGCGCCAGCAGCCAAGAGGAGGTCCGGGGCTATGGCTACACCTTC; CDR3aa: CASSQEEVRGYGYTF
v_gene: TRBV18; d_gene: TRBD2; j_gene: TRBJ2-2; len: 16; CDR3nt: TGTGCCAGCTCACCACCGGAGGGGACTAGCCTAAGGGAGCTGTTTTTT; CDR3aa: CASSPPEGTSLRELFF
v_gene: TRBV19; d_gene: TRBD1; j_gene: TRBJ1-5; len: 16; CDR3nt: TGTGCCAGTAGTAGGCAGGGACAGATTAGCAATCAGCCCCAGCATTTT; CDR3aa: CASSRQGQISNQPQHF
v_gene: TRBV20-1; d_gene: NA; j_gene: TRBJ2-7; len: 11; CDR3nt: TGCAGTGGCGCGGACTCCTACGAGCAGTACTTC; CDR3aa: CSGADSYEQYF
v_gene: TRBV4-2; d_gene: TRBD2; j_gene: TRBJ2-1; len: 17; CDR3nt: TGTGCCAGCAGCCAAGAAGGTGAAGCGGGAGCGTGGAATGAGCAGTTCTTC; CDR3aa: CASSQEGEAGAWNEQFF
v_gene: TRBV2; d_gene: NA; j_gene: TRBJ2-2; len: 16; CDR3nt: TGTGCCAGCAGTGATTATCGGAGAGGTAACACCGGGGAGCTGTTTTTT; CDR3aa: CASSDYRRGNTGELFF
v_gene: TRBV6-6; d_gene: NA; j_gene: TRBJ1-3; len: 14; CDR3nt: TGTGCCAGCAGTTCTTCAGGGGCTGGAAACACCATATATTTT; CDR3aa: CASSSSGAGNTIYF
v_gene: TRBV5-6; d_gene: NA; j_gene: TRBJ1-2; len: 15; CDR3nt: TGTGCCAGCAGCGGGGAGGGAGCCGAGGCCTATGGCTACACCTTC; CDR3aa: CASSGEGAEAYGYTF